These 21 T cell receptor beta chains were all obtained from the same sample, sequenced in a study of blood T cell repertoires in COVID-19. Produced via immunoSEQ multiplex PCR; TCRdb's table is partial and in-frame only. This sample has about 160,000 clones, with approximately 87% found just once. The sequenced sample was PBMCs or T cells enriched from blood (not recorded which). The receptors come from a woman aged 45-60 years who had recovered from COVID-19.

This clone was counted a single time. The genes are TRBV9 and TRBJ2-3, with 12 bases lining up with TRBD2. Looked up from germline, CDR1 is SGDLS and CDR2 is YYNGEE. J lost 2 bases, V lost 2 bases, and 27 bases had no gene match. The CDR3 covers 24 residues. CDR3 amino acids: CASSVHSRPQTSGGPGFDTDTQYF. The CDR3 DNA follows: TGTGCCAGCAGCGTCCATAGCCGCCCTCAAACTAGCGGGGGGCCCGGTTTTGACACAGATACGCAGTATTTT.

V usage is TRBV2 and J usage is TRBJ2-2; no clear D. Germline V lookup: CDR1 SNHLY, CDR2 FYNNEI. The CDR3 is made up of 12 amino acids. V lost 6 bases, J lost 3 bases, and 5 bases lay in between. CDR3 DNA: TGTGCCAGCAGGCTAGACACCGGGGAGCTGTTTTTT. Translation: CASRLDTGELFF.

CDR3 loop: CASSVAGGFNQPQHF. For the CDR3, the DNA is TGTGCCAGCAGTGTGGCGGGAGGATTCAATCAGCCCCAGCATTTT. The genes are TRBV2 and TRBJ1-5; D remains unclear. The V end was cut by 4 bases, the J end by 3 bases, with 13 bases between. Germline V gives CDR1 SNHLY, CDR2 FYNNEI. The CDR3 runs 15 residues.

The chain has TRBV30 and TRBJ1-2, with 8 bases aligning to TRBD1. CDR1 is GTSNPN, CDR2 SVGIG, per germline (reference sequence). Trimming removed 0 bases from V and 5 bases from J; junction bases left unmatched: 8. This CDR3 spans 15 amino acids. The CDR3 spells CAWSVPWTGRYGYTF. CDR3 sequence (DNA): TGTGCCTGGAGTGTCCCCTGGACAGGGAGGTATGGCTACACCTTC.

This chain uses TRBV9 with TRBJ2-5; TRBD2 might be the D (6 bases). Trimming pared 2 bases from V and 2 bases from J, leaving 13 bases between. Per the germline V gene, CDR1 is SGDLS and CDR2 is YYNGEE. The CDR3 length is 15 residues. DNA for the CDR3: TGTGCCAGCAGCGTGGGTGGGCTAGCGCAAGAGACCCAGTACTTC. It codes for CASSVGGLAQETQYF.

This chain joins TRBV11-2 and TRBJ2-3; TRBD1 might be the D (5 bases). V lost 5 bases, J lost 1 base, and 19 bases lay in between. Germline CDR1 and CDR2: SGHAT and FQNNGV. This CDR3 has 17 amino acids. The CDR3 coding sequence is TGTGCCAGCAGCGCATTTCAGGGCTTATCCGGCACAGATACGCAGTATTTT. Translation: CASSAFQGLSGTDTQYF. Based on the CDR3 plus reference TRBV11-2 and TRBJ2-3, the full variable domain is EAGVAQSPRYKIIEKRQSVAFWCNPISGHATLYWYQQILGQGPKLLIQFQNNGVVDDSQLPKDRFSAERLKGVDSTLKIQPAKLEDSAVYLCASSAFQGLSGTDTQYFGPGTRLTVL.

The rearrangement uses TRBV6-1 and TRBJ2-2; 7 nucleotides match TRBD1. CDR1 is MNHNS, CDR2 SASEGT, per germline. The trim removed 3 bases at V and 6 bases at J, leaving 10 bases unmatched. The length of the CDR3 is 16 residues. The chain's CDR3 is CASSDLWTGPAGELFF. CDR3 sequence (DNA): TGTGCCAGCAGTGACCTCTGGACAGGACCGGCCGGGGAGCTGTTTTTT.

The rearrangement links TRBV7-3 to TRBJ2-3; TRBD2 agrees at 12 bases. Germline CDR1 SGHTA, CDR2 FQGTGA. V lost 2 bases and J lost 0; bases outside the gene matches: 3. The CDR3 has 17 amino acids. The CDR3 sequence: CASSLGLAGGSTDTQYF. The CDR3 DNA is TGTGCCAGCAGCTTAGGGCTAGCGGGGGGGAGCACAGATACGCAGTATTTT.

The chain has TRBV9 and TRBJ2-3; 10 bases agree with TRBD2. CDR1 SGDLS and CDR2 YYNGEE come from the germline V gene. V gave up 2 bases and J gave up 2 bases; unmatched junction bases: 17. This CDR3 contains 20 residues. Written as DNA, the CDR3 is TGTGCCAGCAGCGTCCCCCGTTGGGGTGCCGGGACTAGCGTCACAGATACGCAGTATTTT. Encoded protein: CASSVPRWGAGTSVTDTQYF. The full variable domain, completed using reference TRBV9 and TRBJ2-3, is DSGVTQTPKHLITATGQRVTLRCSPRSGDLSVYWYQQSLDQGLQFLIQYYNGEERAKGNILERFSAQQFPDLHSELNLSSLELGDSALYFCASSVPRWGAGTSVTDTQYFGPGTRLTVL.

This clone was counted a single time. This chain links TRBV9 with TRBJ2-3, with D possibly matching TRBD2 (7 bases). This CDR3 contains 15 residues. From germline, CDR1 is SGDLS and CDR2 YYNGEE. V lost 0 bases to trimming and J lost 5 bases, with 13 bases between them. The CDR3 region is CASSVGGGGIDTQYF. The CDR3 nucleotides are TGTGCCAGCAGCGTAGGGGGAGGGGGGATAGATACGCAGTATTTT. Variable domain in full (rest from reference TRBV9 and TRBJ2-3): DSGVTQTPKHLITATGQRVTLRCSPRSGDLSVYWYQQSLDQGLQFLIQYYNGEERAKGNILERFSAQQFPDLHSELNLSSLELGDSALYFCASSVGGGGIDTQYFGPGTRLTVL.

In DNA, the CDR3 is TGTGCCAGCAGGGTCACAGGGACGGTCACTGAAGCTTTCTTT. Translated: CASRVTGTVTEAFF. The rearrangement links TRBV6-6 to TRBJ1-1; possible D gene TRBD1, 6 bases. The germline V gene encodes CDR1 MNHNY and CDR2 SVGAGI (reference sequence). Trimming pared 6 bases from V and 4 bases from J, leaving 15 bases between. This CDR3 has 14 amino acids.

The rearrangement uses TRBV6-6 and TRBJ1-4; perhaps TRBD1 as D (5 bases). V gave up 5 bases and J gave up 8 bases, with 15 bases separating them. Germline V gene sequence: CDR1 MNHNY, CDR2 SVGAGI (reference sequence). CDR3 length: 14 amino acids. The CDR3 protein is CASSPGGLTEKLFF. DNA of the CDR3: TGTGCCAGCAGTCCGGGGGGTTTGACGGAAAAACTGTTTTTT.

The gene calls are TRBV9 and TRBJ2-2, with 10 bases aligning to TRBD1. Germline CDR1 SGDLS, CDR2 YYNGEE. The CDR3 extends over 16 amino acids. V was clipped by 3 bases and J by 5 bases; unmatched bases: 7. The CDR3 loop is CASSARQGASTGELFF. CDR3 bases: TGTGCCAGCAGCGCCCGACAGGGGGCAAGTACCGGGGAGCTGTTTTTT. The variable domain in full, with the rest retrieved from reference TRBV9 and TRBJ2-2, is DSGVTQTPKHLITATGQRVTLRCSPRSGDLSVYWYQQSLDQGLQFLIQYYNGEERAKGNILERFSAQQFPDLHSELNLSSLELGDSALYFCASSARQGASTGELFFGEGSRLTVL.

The gene calls are TRBV7-9 and TRBJ2-3, with D unclear. The CDR3 covers 15 residues. Trimming removed 3 bases from V and 2 bases from J, with 12 bases in between. CDR1 and CDR2 from the germline V gene are SEHNR and FQNEAQ (reference sequence). This CDR3 is CASSLFVSHTDTQYF. The CDR3, as DNA: TGTGCCAGCAGCTTGTTTGTGAGTCACACAGATACGCAGTATTTT.

V gene TRBV11-3 combines with J gene TRBJ2-7, with D perhaps matching TRBD1 (6 bases). Germline values: CDR1 SGHNT, CDR2 YENEEA. V lost 6 bases and J lost 2, with 14 bases in between. The CDR3 loop spans 14 amino acids. Here the CDR3 DNA reads TGTGCCAGCAGTTGGCGGGCAGGGGCCTACGAGCAGTACTTC. This codes for CASSWRAGAYEQYF.

The chain has TRBV18 and TRBJ2-5; no firm D call. CDR3 length: 11 amino acids. V lost 6 bases to trimming and J lost 3 bases, with 5 bases between them. Germline V gives CDR1 KGHSH, CDR2 LQKENI. CDR3 sequence reads: CASSSEETQYF. In nucleotides, the CDR3 is TGTGCCAGCTCCTCCGAAGAGACCCAGTACTTC.

This clone was seen only a few times. This chain connects TRBV19 to TRBJ2-5; TRBD2 is a possible D gene (7 bases). Germline CDR1 is LNHDA and CDR2 is SQIVND (reference sequence). The CDR3 runs 18 residues. The germline V and J ends were trimmed by 7 bases and 1 base, with 25 bases remaining between them. The CDR3 coding sequence is TGTGCCAGTATCAAAGGGGGGGGACCCAAGAAGCCCCAAGAGACCCAGTACTTC. Translating gives CASIKGGGPKKPQETQYF.

The chain links TRBV25-1 to TRBJ2-7; tentative D call: TRBD2 (6 bases). The V end was cut by 8 bases, the J end by 3 bases, with 11 bases between. Germline lookup yields CDR1 MGHDK and CDR2 SYGVNS. This CDR3 has 12 amino acids. CDR3 protein: CASGRDFYEQYF. CDR3 nucleotides: TGTGCCAGCGGCAGGGACTTCTACGAGCAGTACTTC.

The chain has TRBV11-3 and TRBJ2-3, with 8 bases that match TRBD2. Looked up from germline, CDR1 is SGHNT and CDR2 is YENEEA. The CDR3 has 15 residues. V lost 5 bases, J lost 3 bases, and 7 bases stayed unmatched. CDR3 bases: TGTGCCAGCAGCCACGGGACTAGGGAGACAGATACGCAGTATTTT. Protein product: CASSHGTRETDTQYF.

This sequence joins TRBV2 and TRBJ2-3; D is perhaps TRBD2 (6 bases). In germline, CDR1 is SNHLY, CDR2 FYNNEI. The V end was cut by 7 bases, the J end by 6 bases, with 20 bases between. The CDR3 covers 15 residues. Here the CDR3 reads CASNRRDSTGDTQYF. CDR3 DNA sequence: TGTGCCAGCAATAGAAGGGACTCGACGGGCGATACGCAGTATTTT.

This clone has just one count. V gene TRBV5-1 combines with J gene TRBJ2-7; 8 bases align to TRBD1. Trimming took 3 bases from V and 3 from J; bases not matched to a gene: 5. Looked up from germline, CDR1 is SGHRS and CDR2 is YFSETQ. This CDR3 has 14 amino acids. The CDR3 DNA is TGCGCCAGCAGCTCCGGTGACAGGGGCTACGAGCAGTACTTC. It is translated as CASSSGDRGYEQYF.